This is a list of T cell receptor beta chains from one sample in a study of CD8 T cells in ankylosing spondylitis. TCRdb redid the calling of the 5' RACE reads with MiXCR, one entry per CDR3 protein. The sample carries approximately 300,000 distinct CDR3 sequences, less than 10% recorded once. The sequenced sample was blood, either unsorted or a sorted T cell fraction (not recorded which). These receptors were obtained from a male donor with ankylosing spondylitis. Both conserved end residues are part of each CDR3. A D gene is named only where the DNA matches it firmly. Expanded clones are given a class, and other clones once, few, many or no size at all.

>14|NA|few|TRBJ2-7|TRBV5-1
CASSLERALNEQYF
TGCGCCAGCAGCTTGGAGAGGGCATTGAACGAGCAGTACTTC
>15|TRBD1|NA|TRBJ2-1|TRBV7-9
CASSAPDRFLYEQFF
TGTGCCAGCAGCGCACCGGACAGGTTTCTCTATGAGCAGTTCTTC
>17|NA|NA|TRBJ2-6|TRBV5-1
CASSTQYPGSGANVLTF
TGCGCCAGCAGCACACAATACCCGGGCTCTGGGGCCAACGTCCTGACTTTC
>15|NA|many|TRBJ2-7|TRBV6-5
CASSYSSRRAYEQYF
TGTGCCAGCAGTTACTCGTCTCGCAGGGCCTACGAGCAGTACTTC
>13|NA|few|TRBJ1-2|TRBV5-1
CASSADGDVGYTF
TGCGCCAGCAGCGCGGACGGAGATGTTGGCTACACCTTC
>15|TRBD1|many|TRBJ1-5|TRBV12-3/TRBV12-4
CASSFSGTGEGPQHF
TGTGCCAGCAGTTTTTCCGGGACAGGGGAAGGACCCCAGCATTTT
>16|NA|NA|TRBJ2-1|TRBV4-2
CASSSIGREAYNEQFF
TGTGCCAGCAGCTCTATCGGAAGGGAGGCCTACAATGAGCAGTTCTTC
>15|TRBD2|few|TRBJ2-7|TRBV12-3/TRBV12-4
CASSPREGGAYEQYF
TGTGCCAGCAGCCCAAGGGAGGGAGGGGCTTACGAGCAGTACTTC
>14|NA|many|TRBJ1-1|TRBV6-1
CASSALWKNTEAFF
TGTGCCAGCAGTGCCCTTTGGAAGAACACTGAAGCTTTCTTT
>16|NA|NA|TRBJ2-5|TRBV11-2
CASSLVGYTGRETQYF
TGTGCCAGCAGCTTAGTAGGTTACACAGGTAGAGAGACCCAGTACTTC
>12|NA|NA|TRBJ1-2|TRBV20-1
CRIRRGQGGYTF
TGCAGAATCAGAAGGGGACAAGGAGGCTACACCTTC
>11|NA|NA|TRBJ2-5|TRBV29-1
CSLSYQETQYF
TGCAGCCTCAGTTACCAAGAGACCCAGTACTTC
>15|TRBD1|few|TRBJ1-1|TRBV3-1
CASSQDARDRGRAFF
TGTGCCAGCAGTCAAGACGCCCGGGACAGGGGGCGGGCTTTCTTT
>15|NA|many|TRBJ2-5|TRBV10-3
CAISESGEGQETQYF
TGTGCCATCAGTGAGTCGGGGGAAGGACAAGAGACCCAGTACTTC
>17|NA|NA|TRBJ2-5|TRBV15
CATSTTPGGGPEGTQYF
TGTGCCACCAGTACGACCCCCGGAGGGGGGCCCGAGGGGACCCAGTACTTC
>14|NA|few|TRBJ2-1|TRBV6-5
CASSSLLGGGEQFF
TGTGCCAGCAGTTCCCTCCTGGGTGGCGGAGAGCAGTTCTTC
>14|NA|few|TRBJ2-2|TRBV11-2
CAHLGGGNTGELFF
TGTGCCCATTTGGGAGGGGGAAACACCGGGGAGCTGTTTTTT
>14|NA|NA|TRBJ2-5|TRBV15
CATSSYVGEETQYF
TGTGCCACCAGCAGTTATGTGGGAGAGGAGACCCAGTACTTC
>15|NA|NA|TRBJ2-2|TRBV6-5
CASRSTTGNTGELFF
TGTGCCAGCAGGTCTACTACAGGGAACACCGGGGAGCTGTTTTTT
>12|TRBD1|few|TRBJ2-7|TRBV20-1
CSAREDRVEQYF
TGCAGTGCTAGAGAGGACAGGGTCGAGCAGTACTTC
>13|NA|NA|TRBJ2-1|TRBV24-1
CATSDPTYNEQFF
TGTGCCACCAGTGATCCCACCTACAATGAGCAGTTCTTC
>14|TRBD1|NA|TRBJ2-7|TRBV20-1
CGVPRGQDFYEQYF
TGCGGGGTGCCGAGGGGACAGGACTTTTACGAGCAGTACTTC